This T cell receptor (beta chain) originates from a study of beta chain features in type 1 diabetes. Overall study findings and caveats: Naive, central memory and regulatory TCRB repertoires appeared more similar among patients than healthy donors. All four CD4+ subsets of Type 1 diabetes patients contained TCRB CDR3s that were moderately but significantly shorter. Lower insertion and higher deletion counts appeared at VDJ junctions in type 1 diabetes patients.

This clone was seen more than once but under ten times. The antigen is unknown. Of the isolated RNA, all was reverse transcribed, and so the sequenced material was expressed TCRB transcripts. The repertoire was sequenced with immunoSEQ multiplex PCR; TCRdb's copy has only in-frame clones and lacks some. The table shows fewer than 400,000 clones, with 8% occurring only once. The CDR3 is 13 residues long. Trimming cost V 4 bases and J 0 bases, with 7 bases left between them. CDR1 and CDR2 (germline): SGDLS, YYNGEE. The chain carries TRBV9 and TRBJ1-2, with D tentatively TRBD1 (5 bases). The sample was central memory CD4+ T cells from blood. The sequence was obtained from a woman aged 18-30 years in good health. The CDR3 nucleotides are TGTGCCAGCAGCACAGGAGCTAACTATGGCTACACCTTC. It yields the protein CASSTGANYGYTF.